In its sample, the clone carrying this T cell receptor beta chain was seen a few times. Its antigen is as yet unknown. This CDR3 spans 18 amino acids. CDR1 is LNHDA, CDR2 SQIVND, per germline (reference sequence). Trimming shortened V by 0 bases and J by 4 bases, and 21 bases separated the two germline ends. This sample is part of a study of T-cell reconstitution after alpha-beta-depleted transplantation in children. Preparation of the TCRbeta library involved a method that used unique molecular identifiers. Via MiXCR, TCRdb re-called the PCR reads, giving one row per CDR3 protein. The sample has about a million distinct CDR3 sequences; about 29% are singletons. Study-level findings and limits: Most T-cell counts and diversity one year after the transplant came from T cells that were newly produced.

The V call is TRBV19, the J call TRBJ1-1, with a possible D match to TRBD1 (5 bases). The receptor was isolated from a boy in the first two years of life who had a stem cell transplant for SCID, so the T cells may come from the graft donor. The source was PBMCs, mostly from graft donor cells, collected 360 days after TCRalphabeta/CD19-depleted stem cell transplant. DNA of the CDR3: TGTGCCAGTAGTATAGAGGGGGGGGTGGCGATTTGGAGCACTGAAGCTTTCTTT. Amino acids: CASSIEGGVAIWSTEAFF.